These 25 T cell receptor beta chains were all obtained from the same sample, sequenced in a study of shared clonotypes between healthy human individuals. Sequenced by immunoSEQ multiplex PCR; TCRdb stores in-frame clones only, minus some. The repertoire holds 2.3 million or so clones, with more than 85% as singletons. Sequences were obtained from naive CD4+ T cells from PBMCs. Indicated subset: CD45RA+ positively selected. These receptors all stem from a man in his late teens or twenties in good health. Some clones in this sample may be carry-over from other donors' samples.

On this clone: In the same sample, other DNA sequences code for this CDR3. The J gene is TRBJ2-1, the V gene TRBV5-1; no firm D call. The CDR3 has 14 residues. Germline CDR1 SGHRS, CDR2 YFSETQ. Trimming cost V 1 base and J 4 bases, with 9 bases left between them. The CDR3 sequence: CASSLWAGYNEQFF. As DNA, the CDR3 is TGCGCCAGCAGCTTGTGGGCCGGGTACAATGAGCAGTTCTTC. Drawing the rest from reference TRBV5-1 and TRBJ2-1, the complete variable domain is KAGVTQTPRYLIKTRGQQVTLSCSPISGHRSVSWYQQTPGQGLQFLFEYFSETQRNKGNFPGRFSGRQFSNSRSEMNVSTLELGDSALYLCASSLWAGYNEQFFGPGTRLTVL.

This rearrangement joins TRBV6-5 to TRBJ2-7; perhaps D is TRBD1 or TRBD2 (5 bases each). The V end lost 2 bases, the J end lost 4 bases, and 18 bases lay between the germline ends. The length of the CDR3 is 16 residues. The germline V gene encodes CDR1 MNHEY and CDR2 SVGAGI. CDR3 sequence: CASSYGTPEAPYEQYF. CDR3 DNA: TGTGCCAGCAGTTACGGGACCCCGGAGGCCCCTTACGAGCAGTACTTC.

This clone showed up just once. This chain uses TRBV19 with TRBJ2-7; TRBD1 matches at 11 bases. The J segment lost 2 bases and the V segment lost 6 bases, leaving 3 bases of the junction unmatched. CDR1 is LNHDA and CDR2 is SQIVND in the germline V gene (reference sequence). CDR3 size: 14 residues. CDR3 in amino acids: CASSVGQGAYEQYF. The CDR3, as DNA: TGTGCCAGTAGCGTGGGACAGGGGGCCTACGAGCAGTACTTC. Full variable domain (missing parts from reference TRBV19 and TRBJ2-7): DGGITQSPKYLFRKEGQNVTLSCEQNLNHDAMYWYRQDPGQGLRLIYYSQIVNDFQKGDIAEGYSVSREKKESFPLTVTSAQKNPTAFYLCASSVGQGAYEQYFGPGTRLTVT.

This chain uses TRBV7-3 with TRBJ2-1; 9 nucleotides agree with TRBD2. CDR1 is SGHTA and CDR2 is FQGTGA in the germline V gene. The CDR3 covers 15 residues. The V and J ends lost 2 bases and 4 bases, in that order; junction bases with no gene match: 3. The CDR3 nucleotides are TGTGCCAGCAGCTTACGACTAGCGGTTTACAATGAGCAGTTCTTC. Translated: CASSLRLAVYNEQFF.

This chain links TRBV15 with TRBJ1-4, with a weak D call TRBD1 (5 bases). In germline, CDR1 is LNHNV, CDR2 YYDKDF (reference sequence). The CDR3 covers 15 residues. V was clipped by 5 bases and J by 2 bases, with 12 bases between them. The CDR3: CATSPRRDTNEKLFF. DNA for the CDR3: TGTGCCACCAGCCCCCGCAGGGATACTAATGAAAAACTGTTTTTT.

The rearrangement uses TRBV18 and TRBJ1-5; D is undetermined. Germline CDR1 KGHSH, CDR2 LQKENI. This CDR3 contains 16 residues. V lost 3 bases, J lost 0 bases, and 12 bases lay in between. The CDR3 DNA is TGTGCCAGCTCACCCGTGGCGGTAATTAGCAATCAGCCCCAGCATTTT. It codes for CASSPVAVISNQPQHF.

This chain uses TRBV25-1 with TRBJ1-2; D may be TRBD1 (5 bases). The CDR3 has 13 amino acids. Trimming took 8 bases from V and 7 from J, leaving 17 bases between them. Germline V gives CDR1 MGHDK, CDR2 SYGVNS. CDR3 residues: CASSPDSTRGYTF. The CDR3 DNA follows: TGTGCCAGCTCCCCTGACAGCACCCGTGGCTACACCTTC.

The chain has TRBV7-9 and TRBJ1-4, with D possibly TRBD1 on 6 matching bases. This CDR3 is 12 amino acids long. V was clipped by 2 bases and J by 8 bases, with 6 bases between them. CDR1 is SEHNR, CDR2 FQNEAQ, per germline (reference sequence). Here the CDR3 DNA reads TGTGCCAGCAGCTTACAGGGGGAAAAACTGTTTTTT. This codes for CASSLQGEKLFF. The whole variable domain, remainder taken from reference TRBV7-9 and TRBJ1-4, is DTGVSQNPRHKITKRGQNVTFRCDPISEHNRLYWYRQTLGQGPEFLTYFQNEAQLEKSRLLSDRFSAERPKGSFSTLEIQRTEQGDSAMYLCASSLQGEKLFFGSGTQLSVL.

The rearrangement joins TRBV5-6 to TRBJ2-1; D perhaps matches TRBD2 (6 bases). CDR3 length: 17 residues. With 1 base removed from V and 3 bases from J, the gap between germline ends came to 17 bases. Germline lookup yields CDR1 SGHDT and CDR2 YYEEEE. CDR3 coding DNA: TGTGCCAGCAGCTTGACCAAAACCGGGACTTTCTACAATGAGCAGTTCTTC. It yields the protein CASSLTKTGTFYNEQFF.

The gene calls are TRBV4-3 and TRBJ1-2; D is ambiguous. The ends were cut back, 0 bases at V and 4 bases at J, with 15 bases in the middle. Germline assignment: CDR1 LGHNA and CDR2 YSLEER. The CDR3 sequence is 16 residues long. The CDR3 loop is CASSQDHGRGSYGYTF. CDR3 coding DNA: TGCGCCAGCAGCCAAGATCACGGGCGTGGCAGCTATGGCTACACCTTC.

V is TRBV28 and J is TRBJ2-1, with D maybe TRBD2 (6 bases). The CDR3 runs to 17 residues. Germline-derived CDR1 and CDR2 are MDHEN and SYDVKM. Between the trimmed V and J ends, which lost 6 bases and 0 bases, there was a span of 18 bases. The CDR3 reads CASRSGTDRSSYNEQFF. DNA for the CDR3: TGTGCCAGCAGATCCGGGACTGATAGGAGCTCCTACAATGAGCAGTTCTTC.

The chain carries TRBV10-3 and TRBJ1-2; 8 bases match TRBD1. CDR1 ENHRY and CDR2 SYGVKD come from the germline V gene. V lost 7 bases to trimming and J lost 2 bases; unmatched junction nucleotides: 6. The CDR3 consists of 14 residues. Here the CDR3 reads CAIKGQGANYGYTF. The CDR3 nucleotides are TGTGCCATCAAGGGGCAGGGGGCCAACTATGGCTACACCTTC.

V gene TRBV10-3 combines with J gene TRBJ2-2, with 7 nucleotides matching TRBD2. The CDR3 sequence is 15 residues long. Per the germline V gene, CDR1 is ENHRY and CDR2 is SYGVKD. Trimming removed 3 bases from V and 6 bases from J; junction bases left unmatched: 7. CDR3 sequence: CAISDLAASSGELFF. The DNA of the CDR3 is TGTGCCATCAGTGATCTAGCGGCCTCCTCCGGGGAGCTGTTTTTT.

This chain uses TRBV30 with TRBJ2-1; D is possibly TRBD1 (5 bases). The CDR3 is 11 residues long. Trimming left V 7 bases short and J 2 bases short, with 6 bases between. Germline V CDR1 and CDR2: GTSNPN, SVGIG (reference sequence). The CDR3: CALTAYNEQFF. CDR3 sequence (DNA): TGTGCCTTGACAGCCTACAATGAGCAGTTCTTC.

The chain has TRBV5-5 and TRBJ1-1; D possibly corresponds to TRBD1 (6 bases). Between the trimmed V and J ends, which lost 4 bases and 1 base, there was a span of 14 bases. CDR1 is SGHKS, CDR2 YYEKEE, per germline (reference sequence). The CDR3 extends over 15 amino acids. The CDR3 loop is CASSPTGRGNTEAFF. In DNA, the CDR3 is TGTGCCAGCAGCCCCACGGGCAGGGGGAACACTGAAGCTTTCTTT.

A remark on this clone: The sample contains more than one DNA sequence encoding this CDR3. J is TRBJ2-5 and V is TRBV18, with D maybe TRBD1 (5 bases). Germline V gene data show CDR1 as KGHSH and CDR2 as LQKENI. V lost 3 bases to trimming and J lost 1 base, with 9 bases between them. The CDR3 is made up of 14 amino acids. CDR3 DNA sequence: TGTGCCAGCTCACCGCAGGGATTCCAAGAGACCCAGTACTTC. Amino acid sequence: CASSPQGFQETQYF.

This clone was observed a single time. V is TRBV7-6 and J is TRBJ2-1; D may be TRBD2 (6 bases). Germline values: CDR1 SGHVS, CDR2 FNYEAQ. V lost 5 bases, J lost 0 bases, and 8 bases lay in between. This CDR3 comprises 14 residues. CDR3 sequence: CASSRGSSYNEQFF. CDR3 DNA sequence: TGTGCCAGCAGCCGGGGGAGCTCCTACAATGAGCAGTTCTTC.

The genes are TRBV27 and TRBJ2-5; 9 bases map to TRBD1. This CDR3 is built from 15 residues. CDR1 is MNHEY and CDR2 is SMNVEV in the germline V gene (reference sequence). The V and J ends lost 5 bases and 4 bases, in that order; junction bases with no gene match: 8. The CDR3 nucleotides are TGTGCCAGCAGTCAACGGACAGGGGCGGTAGAGACCCAGTACTTC. Its protein is CASSQRTGAVETQYF.

V and J are TRBV5-6 and TRBJ1-6, with D perhaps matching TRBD1 (5 bases). The CDR3 length is 15 residues. The V gene's germline CDR1 is SGHDT and CDR2 YYEEEE. V lost 0 bases to trimming and J lost 8 bases, with 12 bases between them. The CDR3 region is CASSLEGGGDSPLHF. The CDR3 nucleotides are TGTGCCAGCAGCTTGGAGGGTGGGGGTGATTCACCCCTCCACTTT.

The chain links TRBV7-6 to TRBJ2-5, with 8 bases identical to TRBD1. Germline V gene lookup returns CDR1 SGHVS and CDR2 FNYEAQ. The trim removed 6 bases at V and 0 bases at J, leaving 9 bases unmatched. The CDR3 loop spans 16 amino acids. This CDR3 reads CASRPRDRNYQETQYF. In DNA form, the CDR3 reads TGTGCCAGCAGGCCCCGGGACAGGAACTACCAAGAGACCCAGTACTTC. The variable domain in full, with the rest retrieved from reference TRBV7-6 and TRBJ2-5, is GAGVSQSPRYKVTKRGQDVALRCDPISGHVSLYWYRQALGQGPEFLTYFNYEAQQDKSGLPNDRFSAERPEGSISTLTIQRTEQRDSAMYRCASRPRDRNYQETQYFGPGTRLLVL.

This clone was detected only once. The rearrangement joins TRBV9 to TRBJ1-3; D unresolved. CDR1 and CDR2 (germline): SGDLS, YYNGEE. The length of the CDR3 is 15 residues. Trimming left V 4 bases short and J 2 bases short, with 13 bases between. This chain's CDR3 is CASSTGPTAGNTIYF. The CDR3, as DNA: TGTGCCAGCAGCACCGGGCCCACAGCTGGAAACACCATATATTTT.

CDR3 DNA sequence: TGTGCCAGCAGCTTAGCAAGGGCCGGGCAGTACTTC. Protein sequence: CASSLARAGQYF. This chain links TRBV11-2 with TRBJ2-7; D is unresolved. Trimming stripped 1 base from V and 9 bases from J, with 10 bases between. Germline V gives CDR1 SGHAT, CDR2 FQNNGV. This CDR3 comprises 12 residues.

The V and J genes are TRBV6-5 and TRBJ1-4; D unclear. Germline values: CDR1 MNHEY, CDR2 SVGAGI. Trimming cost V 5 bases and J 0 bases, with 4 bases left between them. The CDR3 is 13 amino acids. CDR3 in DNA: TGTGCCAGCAGTAGAGCAACTAATGAAAAACTGTTTTTT. Amino acids: CASSRATNEKLFF.

The rearrangement uses TRBV9 and TRBJ2-2; D gene ambiguous. The V end was cut by 0 bases, the J end by 1 base, with 7 bases between. This CDR3 has 15 amino acids. The germline gives CDR1 SGDLS, CDR2 YYNGEE. The CDR3 protein is CASSVGPENTGELFF. CDR3 sequence (DNA): TGTGCCAGCAGCGTAGGACCCGAGAACACCGGGGAGCTGTTTTTT. Full variable domain (outside the CDR3, taken from reference TRBV9 and TRBJ2-2): DSGVTQTPKHLITATGQRVTLRCSPRSGDLSVYWYQQSLDQGLQFLIQYYNGEERAKGNILERFSAQQFPDLHSELNLSSLELGDSALYFCASSVGPENTGELFFGEGSRLTVL.

The chain employs TRBV9 and TRBJ1-2, with a weak D call TRBD1 (5 bases). V dropped 3 bases and J dropped 6 bases, with 12 bases sitting between them. The CDR3 contains 13 residues. Germline values: CDR1 SGDLS, CDR2 YYNGEE. The CDR3 nucleotides read TGTGCCAGCAGCGCGGGGGTGCGGGATGGCTACACCTTC. Protein product: CASSAGVRDGYTF.